Here is one T cell receptor (beta chain) with its context. This specimen belongs to a study of blood T cell repertoires in COVID-19. Sequencing used immunoSEQ multiplex PCR; TCRdb keeps in-frame clones, though not all of them. The sample consists of 130,000 to 150,000 clones, 81% of them appearing once. V lost 1 base to trimming and J lost 4 bases, with 10 bases between them. The CDR3 is made up of 14 amino acids. Per germline, CDR1 SGHKS and CDR2 YYEKEE (reference sequence). Sequenced input: peripheral blood. The clonotype originates from a human donor with acute or convalescent COVID-19. The donor label of this sample is uncertain. This chain uses TRBV5-5 with TRBJ2-3; tentative D call: TRBD1 (5 bases). In DNA form, the CDR3 reads TGTGCCAGCAGCTTGATTGGGGCGGCAGATACGCAGTATTTT. This codes for CASSLIGAADTQYF.